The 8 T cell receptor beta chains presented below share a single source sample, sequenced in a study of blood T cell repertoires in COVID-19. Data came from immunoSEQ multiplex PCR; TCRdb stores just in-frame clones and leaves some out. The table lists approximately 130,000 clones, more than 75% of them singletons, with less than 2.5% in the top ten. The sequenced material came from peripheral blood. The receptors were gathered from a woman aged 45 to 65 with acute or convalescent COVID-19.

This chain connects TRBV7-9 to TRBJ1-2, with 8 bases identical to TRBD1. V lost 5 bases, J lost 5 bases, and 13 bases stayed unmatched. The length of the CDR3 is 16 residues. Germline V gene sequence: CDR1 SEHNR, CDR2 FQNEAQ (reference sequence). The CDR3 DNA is TGTGCCAGCAGCGGAGGGCCTCCGGGACAGGATTATGGCTACACCTTC. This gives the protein CASSGGPPGQDYGYTF.

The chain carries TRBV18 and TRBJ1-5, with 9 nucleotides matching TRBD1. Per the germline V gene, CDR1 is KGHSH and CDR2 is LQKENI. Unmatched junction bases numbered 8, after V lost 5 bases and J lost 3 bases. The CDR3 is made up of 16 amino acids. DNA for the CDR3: TGTGCCAGCTCAGATCGCGGGACAGGGAACAATCAGCCCCAGCATTTT. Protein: CASSDRGTGNNQPQHF.

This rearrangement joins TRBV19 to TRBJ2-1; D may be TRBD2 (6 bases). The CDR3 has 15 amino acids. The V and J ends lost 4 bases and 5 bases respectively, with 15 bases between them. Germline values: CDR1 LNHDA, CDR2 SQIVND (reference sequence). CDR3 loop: CASSKGLNPNNEQFF. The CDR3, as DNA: TGTGCCAGTAGTAAGGGACTTAACCCTAACAATGAGCAGTTCTTC. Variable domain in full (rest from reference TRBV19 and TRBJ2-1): DGGITQSPKYLFRKEGQNVTLSCEQNLNHDAMYWYRQDPGQGLRLIYYSQIVNDFQKGDIAEGYSVSREKKESFPLTVTSAQKNPTAFYLCASSKGLNPNNEQFFGPGTRLTVL.

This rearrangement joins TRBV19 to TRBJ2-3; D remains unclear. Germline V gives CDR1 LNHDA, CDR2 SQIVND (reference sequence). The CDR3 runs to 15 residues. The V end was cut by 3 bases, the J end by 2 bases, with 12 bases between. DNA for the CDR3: TGTGCCAGTAGTATGAGCAGCGCCTACACAGATACGCAGTATTTT. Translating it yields CASSMSSAYTDTQYF.

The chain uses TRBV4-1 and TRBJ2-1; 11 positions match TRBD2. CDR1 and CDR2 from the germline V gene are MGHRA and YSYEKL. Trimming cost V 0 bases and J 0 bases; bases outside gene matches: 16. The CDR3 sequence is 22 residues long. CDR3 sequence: CASSQERLAGTNILSSYNEQFF. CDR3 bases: TGCGCCAGCAGCCAAGAGCGACTAGCGGGGACAAATATCTTGAGCTCCTACAATGAGCAGTTCTTC.

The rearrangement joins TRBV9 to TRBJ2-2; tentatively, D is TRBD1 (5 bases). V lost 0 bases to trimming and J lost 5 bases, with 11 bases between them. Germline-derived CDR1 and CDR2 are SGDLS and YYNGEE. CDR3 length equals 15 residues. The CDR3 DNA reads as TGTGCCAGCAGCGTAGAGCAGGGATGGACCGGGGAGCTGTTTTTT. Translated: CASSVEQGWTGELFF.

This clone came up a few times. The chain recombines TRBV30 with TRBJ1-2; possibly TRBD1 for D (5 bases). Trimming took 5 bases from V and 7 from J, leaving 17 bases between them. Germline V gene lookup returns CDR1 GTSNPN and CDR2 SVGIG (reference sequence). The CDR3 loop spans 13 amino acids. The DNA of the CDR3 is TGTGCCTGGGGGAAGTCGGGGGTGTCTGGCTACACCTTC. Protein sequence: CAWGKSGVSGYTF.

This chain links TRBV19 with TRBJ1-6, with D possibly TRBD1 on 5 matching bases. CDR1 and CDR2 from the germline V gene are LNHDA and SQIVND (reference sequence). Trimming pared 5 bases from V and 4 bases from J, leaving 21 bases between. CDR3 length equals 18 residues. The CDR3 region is CASSPGLFGGGYNSPLHF. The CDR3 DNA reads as TGTGCCAGTAGTCCCGGACTTTTTGGGGGAGGATATAATTCACCCCTCCACTTT.